This paragraph reports one T cell receptor (beta chain). The sample is drawn from a study of blood T cell repertoires in COVID-19. Study background: Acute and convalescent COVID-19 specimens originated in the United States, Italy and Spain. Nucleic acid was either cDNA or gDNA, and it came from T cells, B-cell-depleted T cells, or PBMCs.

Assay: immunoSEQ multiplex PCR; the TCRdb copy retains only in-frame clones and omits some. Among more than 100,000 clones listed, 84% were seen once. Germline V gene data show CDR1 as MNHEY and CDR2 as SVGAGI. V shed 6 bases and J 4 bases; nucleotides not matched to a gene: 2. The CDR3 loop spans 13 amino acids. The sequence was obtained from a woman younger than 45 who had recovered from COVID-19. The V call is TRBV6-5, the J call TRBJ1-1, with 10 bases identical to TRBD1. Sequencing was performed on PBMCs or T cells enriched from blood (not recorded which). This CDR3 is CASRRQGATEAFF. In DNA, the CDR3 is TGTGCCAGCAGGCGACAGGGGGCCACTGAAGCTTTCTTT.